The following is a T cell receptor (beta chain) sequence with its context. What it recognizes is unknown. The sample belongs to a study of OX40 agonist ivuxolimab in advanced cancers. The assay was immunoSEQ multiplex PCR, and TCRdb's table has in-frame clones only and misses some. The sample gives tens of thousands of clones, approximately 85% of which show up once; roughly 53% is in the top ten. The study, taken as a whole, reports: CD4+ and CD8+ blood T cells expanded clonally by week 6 at 0.1 to 3.0 mg/kg. Specificity for antigen went undetermined in the expanded peripheral T cells.

This TCR was recovered from an adult with an advanced solid tumor such as melanoma, head and neck, liver or kidney cancer. The sample consisted of CD4+ or CD8+ T cells sorted from blood, taken in a trial of the OX40 agonist ivuxolimab.

CDR3 in amino acids: CASSQSADRMSRETQYF. Written as DNA, the CDR3 is TGCGCCAGCAGTCAATCTGCGGACAGAATGTCCAGAGAGACCCAGTACTTC. The gene calls are TRBV23-1 and TRBJ2-5; tentative D call: TRBD1 (6 bases). Being an ORF, TRBV23-1 has a function that is uncertain. The CDR3 covers 17 residues. Trimming cost V 0 bases and J 4 bases, with 18 bases left between them.